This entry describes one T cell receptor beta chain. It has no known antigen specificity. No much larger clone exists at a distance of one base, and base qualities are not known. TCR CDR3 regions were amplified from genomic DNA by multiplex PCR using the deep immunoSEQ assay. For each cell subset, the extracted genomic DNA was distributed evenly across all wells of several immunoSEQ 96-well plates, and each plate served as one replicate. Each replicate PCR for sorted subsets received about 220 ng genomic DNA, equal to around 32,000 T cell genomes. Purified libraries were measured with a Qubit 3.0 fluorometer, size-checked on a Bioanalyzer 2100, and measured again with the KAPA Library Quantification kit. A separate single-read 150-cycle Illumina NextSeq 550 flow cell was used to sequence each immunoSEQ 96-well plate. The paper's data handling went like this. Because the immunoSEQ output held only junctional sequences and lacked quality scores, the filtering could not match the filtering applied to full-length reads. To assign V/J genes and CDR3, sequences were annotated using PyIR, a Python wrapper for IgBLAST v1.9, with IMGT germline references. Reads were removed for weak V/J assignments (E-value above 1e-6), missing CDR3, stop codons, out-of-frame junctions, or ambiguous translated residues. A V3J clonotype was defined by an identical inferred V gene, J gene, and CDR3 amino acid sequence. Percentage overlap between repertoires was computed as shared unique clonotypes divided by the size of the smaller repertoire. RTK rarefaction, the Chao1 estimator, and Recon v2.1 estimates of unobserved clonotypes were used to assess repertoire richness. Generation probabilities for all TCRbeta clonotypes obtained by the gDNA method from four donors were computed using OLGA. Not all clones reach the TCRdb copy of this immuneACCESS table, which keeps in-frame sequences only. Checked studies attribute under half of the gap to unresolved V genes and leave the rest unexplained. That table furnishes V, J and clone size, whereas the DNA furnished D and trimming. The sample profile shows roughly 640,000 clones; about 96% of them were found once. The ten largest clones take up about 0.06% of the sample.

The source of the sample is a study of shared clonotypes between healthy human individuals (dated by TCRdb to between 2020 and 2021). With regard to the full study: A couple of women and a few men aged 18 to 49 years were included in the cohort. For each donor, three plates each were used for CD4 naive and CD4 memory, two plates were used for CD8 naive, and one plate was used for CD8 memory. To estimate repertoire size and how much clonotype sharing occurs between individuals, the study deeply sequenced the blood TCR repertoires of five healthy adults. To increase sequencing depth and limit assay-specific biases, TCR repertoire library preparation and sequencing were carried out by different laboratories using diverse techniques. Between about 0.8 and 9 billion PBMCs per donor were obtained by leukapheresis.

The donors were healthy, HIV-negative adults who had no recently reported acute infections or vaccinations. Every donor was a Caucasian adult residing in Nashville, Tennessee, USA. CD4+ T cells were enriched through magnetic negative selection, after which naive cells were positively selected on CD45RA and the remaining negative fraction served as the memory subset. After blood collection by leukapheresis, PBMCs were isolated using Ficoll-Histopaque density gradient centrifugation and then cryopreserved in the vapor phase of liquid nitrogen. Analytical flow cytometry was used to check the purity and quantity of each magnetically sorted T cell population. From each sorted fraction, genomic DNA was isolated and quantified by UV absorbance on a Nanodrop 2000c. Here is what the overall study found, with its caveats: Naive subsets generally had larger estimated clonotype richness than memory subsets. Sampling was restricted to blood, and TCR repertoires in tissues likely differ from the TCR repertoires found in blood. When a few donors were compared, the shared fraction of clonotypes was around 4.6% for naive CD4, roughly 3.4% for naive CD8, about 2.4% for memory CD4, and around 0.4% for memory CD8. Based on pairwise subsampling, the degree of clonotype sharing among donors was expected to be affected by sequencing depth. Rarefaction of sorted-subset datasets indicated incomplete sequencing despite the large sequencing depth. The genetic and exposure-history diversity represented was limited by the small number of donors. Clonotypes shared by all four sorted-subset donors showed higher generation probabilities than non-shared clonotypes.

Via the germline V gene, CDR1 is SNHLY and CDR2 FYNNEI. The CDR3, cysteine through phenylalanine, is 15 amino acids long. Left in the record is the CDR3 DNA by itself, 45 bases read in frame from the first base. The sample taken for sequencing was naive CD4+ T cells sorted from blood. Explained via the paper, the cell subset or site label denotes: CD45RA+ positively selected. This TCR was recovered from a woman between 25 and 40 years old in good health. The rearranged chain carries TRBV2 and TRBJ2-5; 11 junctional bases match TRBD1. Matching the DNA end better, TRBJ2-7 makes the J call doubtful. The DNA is TGTGCCAGCAGTGTGGACAGGGGGCCGTCCTACGAGCAGTACTTC. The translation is CASSVDRGPSYEQYF.